One and the same sample provided the 24 T cell receptor beta chains below, sequenced in a study of T-cell memory formation after mild COVID-19. TCRdb processed the 5' RACE reads anew with MiXCR; each CDR3 protein has one entry. The repertoire holds hundreds of thousands of distinct CDR3 sequences, with 25% to 30% as singletons. Sequenced: PBMCs or a T cell subset sorted from them (not recorded which). Receptors originate from an adult woman who had mild COVID-19 (a few samples of this study predate the infection). Cell type and time point are not known.

In this sample, this clonotype turned up a few times. The chain employs TRBV24-1 and TRBJ1-1; 7 positions match TRBD1. Germline values: CDR1 KGHDR, CDR2 SFDVKD. The CDR3 has 14 amino acids. Germline trimming cut 9 bases from V and 1 base from J; bases unmatched to any gene: 7. CDR3 in amino acids: CATAHGTANTEAFF. DNA for the CDR3: TGTGCCACCGCCCACGGGACAGCGAACACTGAAGCTTTCTTT.

CDR3 loop: CAIRDTAYNEQFF. The CDR3 region has the DNA TGTGCCATCAGGGACACCGCCTACAATGAGCAGTTCTTC. V gene TRBV10-3 combines with J gene TRBJ2-1, with a possible D match to TRBD1 (5 bases). V was clipped by 6 bases and J by 2 bases, with 8 bases between them. The V gene's germline CDR1 is ENHRY and CDR2 SYGVKD. The length of the CDR3 is 13 residues.

This clonotype has more than one count but fewer than ten. The V gene is TRBV7-8, the J gene TRBJ2-2; TRBD1 agrees at 7 bases. CDR1 and CDR2 from the germline V gene are SGHVS and FQNEAQ. CDR3 size: 20 residues. V gave up 7 bases and J gave up 8 bases; unmatched junction bases: 28. DNA of the CDR3: TGTGCCAGCAACAAAGATCGAGGCCGGGACAGCCCTGTTAAGGTTGGGGAGCTGTTTTTT. Amino acid sequence: CASNKDRGRDSPVKVGELFF.

The J gene is TRBJ2-7, the V gene TRBV25-1; TRBD2 might be the D (6 bases). The germline gives CDR1 MGHDK, CDR2 SYGVNS. The ends were cut back, 3 bases at V and 1 base at J, with 13 bases in the middle. This CDR3 is built from 15 residues. This CDR3 is CASSDSGTESYEQYF. The DNA for the CDR3 is TGTGCCAGCAGTGATTCCGGGACTGAGTCCTACGAGCAGTACTTC.

V and J are TRBV4-3 and TRBJ2-3, with D possibly being TRBD2 (6 bases). Germline CDR1 LGHNA, CDR2 YSLEER. V gave up 0 bases and J gave up 2 bases, with 18 bases separating them. This CDR3 spans 18 amino acids. CDR3 residues: CASSQDPLFGSNTDTQYF. The CDR3 nucleotides read TGCGCCAGCAGCCAAGACCCGTTATTCGGGAGCAACACAGATACGCAGTATTTT.

The gene calls are TRBV19 and TRBJ2-1, with 7 nucleotides matching TRBD2. This CDR3 has 15 amino acids. V shed 3 bases and J 5 bases; nucleotides not matched to a gene: 7. Germline V gene lookup returns CDR1 LNHDA and CDR2 SQIVND (reference sequence). CDR3 sequence: CASSIWGGAHNEQFF. DNA for the CDR3: TGTGCCAGTAGTATCTGGGGAGGGGCCCACAATGAGCAGTTCTTC. The whole variable domain, remainder taken from reference TRBV19 and TRBJ2-1, is DGGITQSPKYLFRKEGQNVTLSCEQNLNHDAMYWYRQDPGQGLRLIYYSQIVNDFQKGDIAEGYSVSREKKESFPLTVTSAQKNPTAFYLCASSIWGGAHNEQFFGPGTRLTVL.

The rearrangement uses TRBV25-1 and TRBJ2-7; no clear D gene. The CDR3 sequence is 12 residues long. Looked up from germline, CDR1 is MGHDK and CDR2 is SYGVNS. V was cut by 4 bases and J by 4 bases, with 8 bases left in between. As DNA, the CDR3 is TGTGCCAGCAGTGCCCTCCGGTACGAGCAGTACTTC. Translation gives CASSALRYEQYF.

The chain carries TRBV11-1 and TRBJ1-2; D unclear. Germline V gene lookup returns CDR1 SGHAT and CDR2 FQDESV (reference sequence). This CDR3 contains 14 residues. V dropped 6 bases and J dropped 4 bases, with 15 bases sitting between them. DNA of the CDR3: TGTGCCAGCAGTCCGGGATCCGTCCGCTATGGCTACACCTTC. This sequence encodes CASSPGSVRYGYTF.

The chain combines TRBV7-9 with TRBJ2-7, with TRBD2 as a possible D gene (6 bases). The V gene lost 4 bases and the J gene lost 1 base, with 14 bases spanning the gap. Germline V gene lookup returns CDR1 SEHNR and CDR2 FQNEAQ (reference sequence). The CDR3 contains 15 residues. CDR3 DNA sequence: TGTGCCAGCAGCTCGCGCGTCGGGGGATCCTACGAGCAGTACTTC. It specifies CASSSRVGGSYEQYF.

The chain carries TRBV6-6 and TRBJ1-2; 8 nucleotides agree with TRBD1. The V gene's germline CDR1 is MNHNY and CDR2 SVGAGI (reference sequence). The CDR3 extends over 16 amino acids. With 0 bases clipped from V and 0 bases from J, the junction kept 3 bases outside the gene matches. CDR3 coding DNA: TGTGCCAGCAGTTACTCGATACAGGGGGCTAACTATGGCTACACCTTC. Its protein product is CASSYSIQGANYGYTF.

This sequence joins TRBV5-1 and TRBJ2-7, with D maybe TRBD2 (5 bases). Per the germline V gene, CDR1 is SGHRS and CDR2 is YFSETQ. V gave up 4 bases and J gave up 2 bases, with 13 bases separating them. CDR3 size: 14 residues. CDR3 in DNA: TGCGCCAGCAGCCTGACGGGAACGACCTACGAGCAGTACTTC. It yields the protein CASSLTGTTYEQYF.

This clonotype turned up a few times. The V call is TRBV24-1, the J call TRBJ2-1; D is undetermined. Germline lookup yields CDR1 KGHDR and CDR2 SFDVKD. The V end was cut by 5 bases, the J end by 0 bases, with 10 bases between. This CDR3 region has 15 residues. The CDR3 DNA reads as TGTGCCACCAGTGCCCCACACCACTCCTACAATGAGCAGTTCTTC. Translating gives CATSAPHHSYNEQFF.

This clonotype came up a few times. This chain uses TRBV6-6 with TRBJ2-7, with 10 bases identical to TRBD2. CDR1 and CDR2 from the germline V gene are MNHNY and SVGAGI (reference sequence). CDR3 length: 14 residues. The V and J ends lost 6 bases and 1 base, in that order; junction bases with no gene match: 3. The CDR3 protein is CASRIAGGSYEQYF. In nucleotides, the CDR3 is TGTGCCAGCAGGATAGCGGGGGGATCCTACGAGCAGTACTTC.

This clonotype has a handful of counts. This chain links TRBV7-6 with TRBJ2-3, with TRBD2 matching 12 bases. V shed 1 base and J 3 bases; nucleotides not matched to a gene: 11. From germline, CDR1 is SGHVS and CDR2 FNYEAQ. There are 19 residues in the CDR3. In nucleotides, the CDR3 is TGTGCCAGCAGCTTAGGCGGACTAGCGGGAACCTTCAGGACAGATACGCAGTATTTT. Translation: CASSLGGLAGTFRTDTQYF. The full variable domain, completed using reference TRBV7-6 and TRBJ2-3, is GAGVSQSPRYKVTKRGQDVALRCDPISGHVSLYWYRQALGQGPEFLTYFNYEAQQDKSGLPNDRFSAERPEGSISTLTIQRTEQRDSAMYRCASSLGGLAGTFRTDTQYFGPGTRLTVL.

This clonotype was detected a few times. This chain joins TRBV5-1 and TRBJ2-3; 11 positions agree with TRBD1. CDR3 size: 16 residues. The ends lost 4 bases at V and 5 bases at J; junction bases unmatched: 9. The germline gives CDR1 SGHRS, CDR2 YFSETQ. This chain's CDR3 is CASSTQLGQGGDTQYF. Written as DNA, the CDR3 is TGCGCCAGCAGCACGCAACTGGGACAGGGGGGAGATACGCAGTATTTT.

The genes are TRBV12-3 or TRBV12-4 and TRBJ2-7; D is possibly TRBD2 (6 bases). The CDR3 contains 13 residues. Trimming cost V 2 bases and J 5 bases, with 10 bases left between them. The CDR3 is CASSLRGFDEQYF. DNA for the CDR3: TGTGCCAGCAGTTTACGGGGGTTCGACGAGCAGTACTTC.

This clonotype has a handful of counts. This sequence joins TRBV6-2 or TRBV6-3 and TRBJ2-4; D uncertain. Per germline, CDR1 MNHEY and CDR2 SVGEGT. V lost 5 bases and J 7 bases, leaving 21 bases between the germline ends. The CDR3 spans 16 residues. CDR3: CASSTPRSPELNIQYF. Here the CDR3 DNA reads TGTGCCAGCAGTACCCCACGGAGTCCAGAGTTGAACATTCAGTACTTC.

This clonotype came up a few times. The rearrangement uses TRBV5-1 and TRBJ2-5, with D perhaps TRBD1 or TRBD2 (5 bases each). CDR3 length: 15 amino acids. The ends were cut back, 1 base at V and 2 bases at J, with 12 bases in the middle. The germline V gene encodes CDR1 SGHRS and CDR2 YFSETQ. CDR3 DNA sequence: TGCGCCAGCAGCTTGCGGGGCTTTATTCAAGAGACCCAGTACTTC. Amino acids: CASSLRGFIQETQYF.

The chain uses TRBV7-3 and TRBJ2-3, with D perhaps matching TRBD1 (5 bases). The germline V gene has CDR1 SGHTA and CDR2 FQGTGA. Trimming shortened V by 3 bases and J by 6 bases, and 10 bases separated the two germline ends. This CDR3 is built from 13 residues. The CDR3 region has the DNA TGTGCCAGCAGCTTCACCAGGGTGGATACGCAGTATTTT. It codes for CASSFTRVDTQYF.

This clonotype has more than one count but fewer than ten. Written as DNA, the CDR3 is TGCAGCGTCGTGGGACTAGCGGGGGGGATCACAGATACGCAGTATTTT. It translates to CSVVGLAGGITDTQYF. The chain employs TRBV29-1 and TRBJ2-3; 16 bases are shared with TRBD2. The CDR3 consists of 16 residues. J was trimmed by 2 bases and V by 6 bases; bases with no gene match: 5. Germline CDR1 SQVTM, CDR2 ANQGSEA.

The CDR3 protein is CASSQTWTGPTGELFF. CDR3 bases: TGCGCCAGCAGCCAGACCTGGACAGGGCCCACCGGGGAGCTGTTTTTT. V and J are TRBV4-3 and TRBJ2-2; TRBD1 agrees at 8 bases. CDR1 is LGHNA and CDR2 is YSLEER in the germline V gene. There are 16 residues in the CDR3. V gave up 3 bases and J gave up 4 bases; unmatched junction bases: 7.

The rearrangement joins TRBV4-2 to TRBJ2-2, with a tentative D call TRBD2 (5 bases). The CDR3 consists of 16 residues. Germline CDR1 reads LGHNA; CDR2 reads YNFKEQ. Deletions cut 1 base from V and 2 bases from J, with 11 bases between. CDR3 coding DNA: TGTGCCAGCAGCCAAGGGAGCGGAGCAAACACCGGGGAGCTGTTTTTT. It translates to CASSQGSGANTGELFF.

The V call is TRBV5-1, the J call TRBJ1-6, with D perhaps TRBD1 (5 bases). The germline V and J ends were trimmed by 0 bases and 9 bases, with 10 bases remaining between them. Per the germline V gene, CDR1 is SGHRS and CDR2 is YFSETQ. The CDR3 runs 14 residues. The CDR3 DNA sequence: TGCGCCAGCAGCTTGGGCTCAGGGTCTTCACCCCTCCACTTT. It translates to CASSLGSGSSPLHF.

The chain recombines TRBV4-1 with TRBJ1-2; 9 nucleotides line up with TRBD1. The CDR3 extends over 15 amino acids. Trimming removed 1 base from V and 6 bases from J; junction bases left unmatched: 6. Per the germline V gene, CDR1 is MGHRA and CDR2 is YSYEKL. The CDR3 loop reads CASSQGADRGHGYTF. CDR3 in DNA: TGCGCCAGCAGCCAAGGGGCGGACAGGGGCCATGGCTACACCTTC.